These T cell receptor beta chains were read from a single sample in a study of cytomegalovirus exposure and HLA in healthy donors. Assay: immunoSEQ multiplex PCR; the TCRdb copy retains only in-frame clones and omits some. Its listing shows around 27,000 clones. The sample consisted of PBMCs. Receptor source: a man under 40 in good health and CMV-seronegative. CDR3s include the opening cysteine and the closing phenylalanine or tryptophan. D genes are given only for firm matches.

J gene,D gene,V gene,CDR3 protein,CDR3 DNA
TRBJ2-7,TRBD1,TRBV7-9,CASSPRGTYEQYF,TGTGCCAGCAGCCCCAGGGGGACATACGAGCAGTACTTC
TRBJ2-7,-,TRBV5-1,CASSLAAGRSYEQYF,TGCGCCAGCAGCTTGGCCGCAGGGAGGTCCTACGAGCAGTACTTC
TRBJ2-5,TRBD1,TRBV25-1,CASRAVGRGHEQYF,TGTGCCAGCAGGGCGGTGGGCAGGGGGCATGAGCAGTACTTC
TRBJ1-6,-,TRBV6-1,CASSGSSNPLHF,TGTGCCAGCTCCGGGAGCTCTAATCCCCTCCACTTT
TRBJ2-7,-,TRBV2,CASSGTGSPGGYEQYF,TGTGCCAGCAGTGGTACCGGGTCCCCCGGAGGATACGAGCAGTACTTC
TRBJ1-1,-,TRBV5-1,CASSLRATGTLNTEAFF,TGCGCCAGCAGCTTGAGGGCGACGGGGACTTTGAACACTGAAGCTTTCTTT
TRBJ2-1,TRBD2,TRBV7-7,CASSSAGDVSYNEQFF,TGTGCTAGCAGCTCGGCGGGAGACGTCTCCTACAATGAGCAGTTCTTC
TRBJ1-2,-,TRBV15,CATSGDRNLNGYTF,TGTGCCACCAGTGGAGACCGTAACCTGAATGGCTACACCTTC
TRBJ2-5,-,TRBV9,CASSVSAGAPPETQYF,TGTGCCAGCAGCGTATCGGCGGGGGCCCCCCCAGAGACCCAGTACTTC
TRBJ2-3,TRBD2,TRBV2,CASSVGGGTDTQYF,TGTGCCAGCAGTGTCGGGGGGGGCACAGATACGCAGTATTTT
TRBJ1-1,TRBD1,TRBV18,CASSPTGVSTEAFF,TGTGCCAGCTCCCCGACAGGGGTGAGCACTGAAGCTTTCTTT
TRBJ1-2,-,TRBV19,CASTGQLNYGYTF,TGTGCCAGTACCGGACAGTTAAACTATGGCTACACCTTC
TRBJ2-7,-,TRBV5-1,CASSSGGGTVSYEQYF,TGCGCCAGCAGCTCCGGAGGCGGGACAGTCTCCTACGAGCAGTACTTC
TRBJ1-1,-,TRBV30,CAWSPLGQEAFF,TGTGCCTGGAGTCCCCTGGGACAAGAAGCTTTCTTT
TRBJ2-1,-,TRBV18,CASSPVAGAYGNEQFF,TGTGCCAGCTCACCAGTTGCAGGGGCCTATGGGAATGAGCAGTTCTTC
TRBJ2-7,TRBD2,TRBV6-6,CASSYSHPGTSYEQYF,TGTGCCAGCAGTTACTCGCACCCCGGGACTAGCTACGAGCAGTACTTC
TRBJ2-3,-,TRBV25-1,CASSVQGSPTDTQYF,TGTGCCAGCAGTGTCCAGGGAAGTCCCACAGATACGCAGTATTTT
TRBJ1-1,-,TRBV10-3,CAIKEGERTEAFF,TGTGCCATCAAAGAGGGTGAGAGAACTGAAGCTTTCTTT
TRBJ2-7,TRBD2,TRBV18,CASSPTGLAGDYEQYF,TGTGCCAGCTCACCCACGGGACTAGCGGGAGATTATGAGCAGTACTTC
TRBJ2-1,TRBD2,TRBV6-4,CASSVAGGSYNEQFF,TGTGCCAGCAGTGTGGCGGGGGGCTCCTACAATGAGCAGTTCTTC
TRBJ1-4,TRBD1,TRBV12-5,CASGLVPVGQGSTNEKLFF,TGTGCTAGTGGTTTGGTACCCGTGGGACAGGGATCGACTAATGAAAAACTGTTTTTT
TRBJ1-1,-,TRBV10-3,CAIRTGDMNTEAFF,TGTGCCATCAGGACAGGAGACATGAACACTGAAGCTTTCTTT
TRBJ1-3,-,TRBV29-1,CSVAQGSSGNTIYF,TGCAGCGTTGCGCAGGGGTCATCTGGAAACACCATATATTTT
TRBJ1-1,-,TRBV7-2,CASSLAGRGYTEAFF,TGTGCCAGCAGCTTAGCTGGGCGCGGGTACACTGAAGCTTTCTTT
TRBJ1-5,TRBD1,TRBV28,CASSLAGGYQPQHF,TGTGCCAGCAGTTTGGCAGGGGGCTATCAGCCCCAGCATTTT
TRBJ1-2,-,TRBV7-2,CASSLVEGGYTF,TGTGCCAGCAGCTTAGTGGAGGGAGGCTACACCTTC
TRBJ1-1,-,TRBV18,CASSTGENTEAFF,TGTGCCAGCTCAACCGGGGAGAACACTGAAGCTTTCTTT
TRBJ2-1,TRBD2,TRBV7-9,CASSSGLAYEQFF,TGTGCCAGCAGCTCAGGACTAGCCTATGAGCAGTTCTTC
TRBJ1-4,TRBD1,TRBV7-2,CASSQGQVGSSEKLFF,TGTGCCAGCAGCCAAGGACAGGTTGGTTCGAGTGAAAAACTGTTTTTT
TRBJ2-2,-,TRBV5-1,CASSLGTAAGGELFF,TGCGCCAGCAGCTTGGGGACAGCCGCGGGCGGGGAGCTGTTTTTT
TRBJ2-7,-,TRBV6-5,CASSTGIGYEQYF,TGTGCCAGCAGTACAGGGATCGGGTACGAGCAGTACTTC
TRBJ2-5,-,TRBV11-3,CASSSAWSHPYQETQYF,TGTGCCAGCAGCTCAGCCTGGAGCCATCCCTATCAAGAGACCCAGTACTTC
TRBJ2-1,-,TRBV11-2,CASSGVRGHYNEQFF,TGTGCCAGCAGCGGAGTCCGAGGGCACTACAATGAGCAGTTCTTC
TRBJ1-4,-,TRBV5-1,CASSRGWGDGANEKLFF,TGCGCCAGCAGCCGGGGATGGGGGGACGGGGCTAATGAAAAACTGTTTTTT
TRBJ2-7,TRBD2,TRBV12-5,CASGLVLLRGGTSLNEQYF,TGTGCTAGTGGTTTGGTACTATTGCGGGGTGGGACTAGCCTCAACGAGCAGTACTTC
TRBJ2-7,-,TRBV6-1,CASRRGSGYEQYF,TGTGCCAGCCGGCGCGGGTCGGGATACGAGCAGTACTTC
TRBJ2-7,-,TRBV7-2,CASSPGVINEQYF,TGTGCCAGCAGCCCCGGGGTGATAAACGAGCAGTACTTC
TRBJ1-2,-,TRBV9,CASSLGRADGYTF,TGTGCCAGCAGCCTGGGGAGGGCGGATGGCTACACCTTC
TRBJ1-2,-,TRBV12-5,CASGSDSGYTF,TGTGCTAGTGGTTCAGATTCTGGCTACACCTTC
TRBJ1-3,TRBD1,TRBV25-1,CASSSGTGGFWPGNTIYF,TGTGCCAGCAGTTCCGGGACAGGGGGCTTTTGGCCTGGAAACACCATATATTTT
TRBJ1-5,-,TRBV19,CASSRRTVSNQPQHF,TGTGCCAGTAGTAGGAGGACAGTAAGCAATCAGCCCCAGCATTTT
TRBJ2-7,-,TRBV6-5,CASSSRFDSIYEQYF,TGTGCCAGCAGTTCCCGATTCGACAGCATCTACGAGCAGTACTTC
TRBJ1-3,TRBD1,TRBV11-2,CASRSPGRGTGNTIYF,TGTGCCAGCAGATCCCCGGGCAGGGGGACCGGAAACACCATATATTTT
TRBJ1-1,TRBD1,TRBV28,CASSYGGTAKAFF,TGTGCCAGCAGTTATGGTGGGACAGCGAAAGCTTTCTTT
TRBJ2-5,-,TRBV2,CASSDESFETQYF,TGTGCCAGCAGTGACGAGAGTTTCGAGACCCAGTACTTC
TRBJ2-7,TRBD2,TRBV27,CASRSLAGASYEQYF,TGTGCCAGCAGGTCACTAGCGGGGGCATCCTACGAGCAGTACTTC